Following are 10 T cell receptor beta chains from one sample sequenced in a study of T cells in Graves' hyperthyroidism and ophthalmopathy. There were TCR beta CDR3 regions amplified from RNA transcripts. HTBI primers were used for first-round RT-PCR of the TCR CDR3. TCRdb ran MiXCR on the multiplex PCR reads and lists one entry per CDR3 protein. This repertoire shows 350,000 to 400,000 distinct CDR3 sequences, approximately 17% found once; its top ten account for 40%. What was sequenced was blood. The receptors come from a man aged 18 to 29 with Graves' ophthalmopathy.

The genes are TRBV27 and TRBJ2-1; TRBD2 matches at 11 bases. The CDR3 covers 15 residues. Germline V CDR1 and CDR2: MNHEY, SMNVEV (reference sequence). The J segment lost 7 bases and the V segment lost 0 bases, leaving 2 bases of the junction unmatched. The CDR3 sequence: CASSLSTSGVNEQFF. Written as DNA, the CDR3 is TGTGCCAGCAGTTTATCGACTAGCGGGGTGAATGAGCAGTTCTTC.

This clonotype was detected ten times or more. The chain uses TRBV6-1 and TRBJ2-7; 9 bases fit TRBD1. The trim removed 6 bases at V and 3 bases at J, leaving 9 bases unmatched. Germline CDR1 is MNHNS and CDR2 is SASEGT. This CDR3 has 15 residues. CDR3 region: CASRLGGQGFYEQYF. The CDR3 DNA follows: TGTGCCAGCAGACTAGGGGGACAGGGATTCTACGAGCAGTACTTC.

This clonotype was recorded many times. J is TRBJ2-7 and V is TRBV20-1, with unresolved D. The CDR3 is made up of 13 amino acids. The germline V gene has CDR1 DFQATT and CDR2 SNEGSKA (reference sequence). The CDR3 here is CSEMPAGAYEQYF. Here the CDR3 DNA reads TGCAGCGAAATGCCAGCAGGAGCCTACGAGCAGTACTTC.

The chain employs TRBV5-5 and TRBJ2-3, with D possibly called TRBD1 or TRBD2 (5 bases each). This CDR3 has 15 amino acids. Looked up from germline, CDR1 is SGHKS and CDR2 is YYEKEE (reference sequence). Trimming took 5 bases from V and 4 from J, leaving 17 bases between them. The CDR3 is CASSLSGQGADTQYF. The DNA of the CDR3 is TGTGCCAGCAGTTTATCGGGCCAGGGAGCAGATACGCAGTATTTT.

A single count supports this clonotype. A much larger clone is a single base away; this may be a read error. The chain has TRBV25-1 and TRBJ2-7; the D is unclear. The V gene's germline CDR1 is MGHDK and CDR2 SYGVNS. Trimming removed 4 bases from V and 2 bases from J, with 9 bases in between. This CDR3 has 13 amino acids. The CDR3 reads CASSGNTPYEQYF. The CDR3 nucleotides are TGTGCCAGCAGTGGGAACACACCCTACGAGCAGTACTTC.

Comments on this clonotype: Given a much more abundant clone one base away, this may be a read error. The chain couples TRBV5-6 to TRBJ1-1; tentative D call: TRBD1 (6 bases). Germline CDR1 and CDR2: SGHDT and YYEEEE. CDR3 length: 16 amino acids. The ends were cut back, 0 bases at V and 0 bases at J, with 12 bases in the middle. The CDR3 DNA is TGTGCCAGCAGCTTGGTCAGGGGAATCATGAACACTGAAGCTTTCTTT. This translates into CASSLVRGIMNTEAFF.

This clonotype was counted ten times or more. The rearrangement links TRBV27 to TRBJ1-2, with 9 nucleotides matching TRBD1. Germline loops: CDR1 MNHEY, CDR2 SMNVEV (reference sequence). The CDR3 totals 16 residues. With 2 bases clipped from V and 4 bases from J, the junction kept 8 bases outside the gene matches. Written as DNA, the CDR3 is TGTGCCAGCAGTTTACGTCTTACAGGGGGCATCTATGGCTACACCTTC. This codes for CASSLRLTGGIYGYTF.

This clonotype has at least ten counts. The chain combines TRBV2 with TRBJ2-1; 12 nucleotides agree with TRBD2. V gave up 3 bases and J gave up 8 bases; unmatched junction bases: 8. Germline lookup yields CDR1 SNHLY and CDR2 FYNNEI. The CDR3 spans 16 residues. CDR3 nucleotides: TGTGCCAGCAGTGATCCCCTAGCGGGGGGGCCGGATGAGCAGTTCTTC. Its translation is CASSDPLAGGPDEQFF. Using reference TRBV2 and TRBJ2-1 for the parts outside the CDR3, the full variable domain is EPEVTQTPSHQVTQMGQEVILRCVPISNHLYFYWYRQILGQKVEFLVSFYNNEISEKSEIFDDQFSVERPDGSNFTLKIRSTKLEDSAMYFCASSDPLAGGPDEQFFGPGTRLTVL.

This clonotype has ten or more counts. The rearrangement links TRBV7-2 to TRBJ1-2, with TRBD1 identical over 9 bases. Trimming removed 1 base from V and 0 bases from J; junction bases left unmatched: 0. The CDR3 sequence is 15 residues long. CDR1 and CDR2 from the germline V gene are SGHTA and FQGNSA. The CDR3 protein is CASSLGQGANYGYTF. The CDR3 DNA reads TGTGCCAGCAGCTTAGGACAGGGGGCTAACTATGGCTACACCTTC.

The gene calls are TRBV7-3 and TRBJ1-6; 11 nucleotides line up with TRBD1. J gave up 8 bases and V 11 bases, and 5 bases lay outside the gene matches. The CDR3 is 13 amino acids. CDR1 and CDR2 (germline): SGHTA, FQGTGA. The CDR3: CASGTGGYSPLHF. The CDR3 DNA follows: TGTGCCTCCGGGACAGGGGGTTATTCACCCCTCCACTTT.